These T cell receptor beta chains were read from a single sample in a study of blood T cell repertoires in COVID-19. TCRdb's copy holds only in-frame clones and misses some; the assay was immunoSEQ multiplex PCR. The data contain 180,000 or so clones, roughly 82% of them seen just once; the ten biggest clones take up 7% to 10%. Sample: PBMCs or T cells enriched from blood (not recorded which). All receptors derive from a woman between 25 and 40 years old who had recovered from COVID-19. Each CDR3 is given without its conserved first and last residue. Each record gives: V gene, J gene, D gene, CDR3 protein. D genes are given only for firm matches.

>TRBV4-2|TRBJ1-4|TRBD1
ASSHERGTGDEKLF
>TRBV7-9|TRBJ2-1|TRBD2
ASSSTSGRALTHNEQF
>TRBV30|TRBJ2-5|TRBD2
AWSRVAGGRGETQY
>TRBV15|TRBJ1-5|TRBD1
ATSSEGQGGQPQH
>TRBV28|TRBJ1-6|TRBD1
ASSSPSGGDSPLH
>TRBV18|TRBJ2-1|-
ASSPQGRASLDEQF
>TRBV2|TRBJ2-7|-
ASSEAAITGKYEQY
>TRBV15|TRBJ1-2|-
ATSPSRAGNYGYT
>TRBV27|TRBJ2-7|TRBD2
ASSPPRGLAGTYEQY
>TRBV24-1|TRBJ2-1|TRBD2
ATSDLPRLPQLAGGPWDEQF
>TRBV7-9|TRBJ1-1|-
ASSSYRARTEAF
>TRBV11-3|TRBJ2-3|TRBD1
ASSSGTGTDTQY
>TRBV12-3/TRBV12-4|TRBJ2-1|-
ASSLGSDEQF
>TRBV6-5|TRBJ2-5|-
ASSQGWETQY
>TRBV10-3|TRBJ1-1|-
AIRTENTEAF
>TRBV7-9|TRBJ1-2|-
ASSRASDFRSLSNYGYT
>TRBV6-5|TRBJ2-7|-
ASIAPSDPYEQY
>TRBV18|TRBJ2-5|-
ASSRLGETQY
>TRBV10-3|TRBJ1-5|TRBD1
ASRDRINQPQH
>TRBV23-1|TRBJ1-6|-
ASSHVSASHRGSYNSPLH
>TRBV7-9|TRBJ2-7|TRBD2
ASSALAGVAYEQY
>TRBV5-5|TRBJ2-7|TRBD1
ASSMGTGGRYEQY
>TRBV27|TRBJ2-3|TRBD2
ASSFSGGITDTQY
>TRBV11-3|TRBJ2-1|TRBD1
ASSLEGQGARNEQF
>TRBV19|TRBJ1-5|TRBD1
ASSTAPTGHSNQPQH
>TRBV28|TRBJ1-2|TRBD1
ASSRQGYGYT
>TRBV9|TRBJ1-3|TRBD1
ASSVGGQGPGNTIY
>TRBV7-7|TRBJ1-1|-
ASSQVTRTEAF
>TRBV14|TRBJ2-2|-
ASSQVADRELF
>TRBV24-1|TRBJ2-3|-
ATSDPGTQSTDTQY
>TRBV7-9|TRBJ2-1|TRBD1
ASSHPGQGANNEQF
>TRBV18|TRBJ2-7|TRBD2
ASLGLRGEQY
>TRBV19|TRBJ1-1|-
ASIGTGGDTEAF
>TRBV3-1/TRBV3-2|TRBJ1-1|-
ASGRVGQYEAF
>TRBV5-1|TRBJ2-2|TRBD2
ASSLVSASGTGELF
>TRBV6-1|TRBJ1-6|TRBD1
ASSDLQGQGNSPLH
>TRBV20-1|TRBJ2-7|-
SASSGRQDYEQY